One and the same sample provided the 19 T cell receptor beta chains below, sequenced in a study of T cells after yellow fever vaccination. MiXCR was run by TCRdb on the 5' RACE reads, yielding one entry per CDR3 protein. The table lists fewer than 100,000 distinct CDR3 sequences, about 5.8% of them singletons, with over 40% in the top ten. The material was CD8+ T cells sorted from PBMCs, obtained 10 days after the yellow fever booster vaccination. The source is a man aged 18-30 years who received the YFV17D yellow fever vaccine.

For the CDR3, the DNA is TGTGCCAGCACCGATTTCGGAGGGGGCCAAGAGACCCAGTACTTC. Its translation: CASTDFGGGQETQYF. This chain links TRBV7-9 with TRBJ2-5; tentatively, D is TRBD1 or TRBD2 (6 bases each). The CDR3 loop spans 15 amino acids. CDR1 SEHNR and CDR2 FQNEAQ come from the germline V gene (reference sequence). The V and J ends lost 7 bases and 1 base respectively, with 16 bases between them.

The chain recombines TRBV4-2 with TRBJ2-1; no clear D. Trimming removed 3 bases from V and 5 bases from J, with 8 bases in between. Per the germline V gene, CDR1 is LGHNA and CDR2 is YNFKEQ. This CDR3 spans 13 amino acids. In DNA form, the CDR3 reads TGTGCCAGCAGCCACCTGACGGACAATGAGCAGTTCTTC. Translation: CASSHLTDNEQFF.

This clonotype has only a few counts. The CDR3 protein is CASSLDGASYEQYV. The CDR3 nucleotides are TGTGCCAGCAGCTTGGATGGGGCCTCCTACGAGCAGTACGTC. This chain joins TRBV7-9 and TRBJ2-7, with D possibly being TRBD1 (5 bases). CDR3 length: 14 residues. Trimming took off 3 bases at V and 0 bases at J, with 9 bases between the two ends. In germline, CDR1 is SEHNR, CDR2 FQNEAQ (reference sequence).

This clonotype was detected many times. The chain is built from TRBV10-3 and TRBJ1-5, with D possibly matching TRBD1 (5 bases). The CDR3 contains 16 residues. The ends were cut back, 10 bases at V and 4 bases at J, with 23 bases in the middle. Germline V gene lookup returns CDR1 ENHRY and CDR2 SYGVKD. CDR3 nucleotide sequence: TGTGCCACCACGGACCGCCGGGGACGCGGGAATCAGCCCCAGCATTTT. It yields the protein CATTDRRGRGNQPQHF.

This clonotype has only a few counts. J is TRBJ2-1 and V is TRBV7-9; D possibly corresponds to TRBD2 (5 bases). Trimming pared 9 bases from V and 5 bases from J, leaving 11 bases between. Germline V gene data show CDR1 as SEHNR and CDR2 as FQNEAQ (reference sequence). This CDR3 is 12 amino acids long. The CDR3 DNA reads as TGTGCCAGGAAGGGAGACGACAATGAGCAGTTCTTC. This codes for CARKGDDNEQFF.

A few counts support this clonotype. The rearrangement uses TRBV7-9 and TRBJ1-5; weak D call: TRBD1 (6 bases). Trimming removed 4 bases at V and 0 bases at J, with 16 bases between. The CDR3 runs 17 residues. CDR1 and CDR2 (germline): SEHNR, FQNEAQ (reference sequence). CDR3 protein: CASSSDRKRGSNQPQHF. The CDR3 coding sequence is TGTGCCAGCAGCTCGGACAGAAAGAGGGGTAGCAATCAGCCCCAGCATTTT.

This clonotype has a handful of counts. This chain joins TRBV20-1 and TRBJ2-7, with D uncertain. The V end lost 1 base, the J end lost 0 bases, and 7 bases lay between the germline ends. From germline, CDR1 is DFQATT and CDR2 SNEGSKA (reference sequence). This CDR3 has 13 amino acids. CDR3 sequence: CSARGDTSYEQYF. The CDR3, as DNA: TGCAGTGCTAGAGGGGATACCTCCTACGAGCAGTACTTC.

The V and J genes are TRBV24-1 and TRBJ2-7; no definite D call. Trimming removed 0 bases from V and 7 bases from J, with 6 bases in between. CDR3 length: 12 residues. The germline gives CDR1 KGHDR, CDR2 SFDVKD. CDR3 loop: CATSDLAEEQYV. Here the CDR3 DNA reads TGTGCCACCAGTGATTTGGCCGAGGAGCAGTACGTC.

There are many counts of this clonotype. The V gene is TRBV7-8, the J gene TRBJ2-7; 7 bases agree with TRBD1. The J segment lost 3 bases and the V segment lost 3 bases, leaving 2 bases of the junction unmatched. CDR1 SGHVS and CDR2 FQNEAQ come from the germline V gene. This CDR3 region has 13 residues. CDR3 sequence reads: CASSLGQHYEQYF. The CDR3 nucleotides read TGTGCCAGCAGCTTGGGACAGCACTACGAGCAGTACTTC.

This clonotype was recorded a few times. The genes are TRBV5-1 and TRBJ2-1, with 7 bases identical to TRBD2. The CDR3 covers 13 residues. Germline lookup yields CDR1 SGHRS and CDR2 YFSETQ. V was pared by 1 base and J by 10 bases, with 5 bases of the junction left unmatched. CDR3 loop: CASSLTSEVEQFF. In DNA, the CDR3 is TGCGCCAGCAGCTTGACTAGCGAGGTAGAGCAGTTCTTC.

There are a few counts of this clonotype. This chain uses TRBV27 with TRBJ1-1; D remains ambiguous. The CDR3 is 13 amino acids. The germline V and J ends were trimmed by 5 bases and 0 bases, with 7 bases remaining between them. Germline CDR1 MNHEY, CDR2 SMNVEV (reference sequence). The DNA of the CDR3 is TGTGCCAGCAGTCCCTTGTTGAACACTGAAGCTTTCTTT. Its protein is CASSPLLNTEAFF.

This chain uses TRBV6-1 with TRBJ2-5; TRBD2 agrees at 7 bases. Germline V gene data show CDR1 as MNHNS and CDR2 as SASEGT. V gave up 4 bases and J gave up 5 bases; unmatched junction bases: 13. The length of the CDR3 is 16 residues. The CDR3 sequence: CASSVLSGEIRETQYF. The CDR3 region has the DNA TGTGCCAGCAGTGTTCTAAGCGGGGAGATCAGGGAGACCCAGTACTTC.

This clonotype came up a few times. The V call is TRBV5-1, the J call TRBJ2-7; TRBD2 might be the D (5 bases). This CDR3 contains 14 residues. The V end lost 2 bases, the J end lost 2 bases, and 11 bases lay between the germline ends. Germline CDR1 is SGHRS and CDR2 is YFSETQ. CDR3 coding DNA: TGCGCCAGCAGCTTAGCGGAGATCCCCTACGAGCAGTACTTC. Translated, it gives CASSLAEIPYEQYF. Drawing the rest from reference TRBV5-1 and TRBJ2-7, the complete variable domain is KAGVTQTPRYLIKTRGQQVTLSCSPISGHRSVSWYQQTPGQGLQFLFEYFSETQRNKGNFPGRFSGRQFSNSRSEMNVSTLELGDSALYLCASSLAEIPYEQYFGPGTRLTVT.

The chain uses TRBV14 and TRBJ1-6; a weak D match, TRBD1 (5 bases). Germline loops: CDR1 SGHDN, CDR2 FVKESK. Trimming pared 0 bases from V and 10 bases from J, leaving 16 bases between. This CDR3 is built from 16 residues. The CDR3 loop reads CASSQDSGRARSPLHF. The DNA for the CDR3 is TGTGCCAGCAGCCAAGACTCTGGCAGGGCACGCTCACCCCTCCACTTT.

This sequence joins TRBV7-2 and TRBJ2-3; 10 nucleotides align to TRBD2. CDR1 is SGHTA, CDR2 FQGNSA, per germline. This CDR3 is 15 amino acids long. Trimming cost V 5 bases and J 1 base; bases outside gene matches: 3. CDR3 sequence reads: CASSTGTSGTDTQYF. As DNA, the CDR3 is TGTGCCAGCAGCACGGGGACTAGCGGCACAGATACGCAGTATTTT. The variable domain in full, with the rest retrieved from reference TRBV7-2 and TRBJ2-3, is GAGVSQSPSNKVTEKGKDVELRCDPISGHTALYWYRQSLGQGLEFLIYFQGNSAPDKSGLPSDRFSAERTGGSVSTLTIQRTQQEDSAVYLCASSTGTSGTDTQYFGPGTRLTVL.

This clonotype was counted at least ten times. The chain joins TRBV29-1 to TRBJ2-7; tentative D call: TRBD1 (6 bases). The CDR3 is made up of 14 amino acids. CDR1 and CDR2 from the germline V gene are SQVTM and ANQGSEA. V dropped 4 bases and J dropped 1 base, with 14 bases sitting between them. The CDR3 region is CSVVNRAVSYEQYF. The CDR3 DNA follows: TGCAGCGTTGTGAACAGGGCAGTGTCCTACGAGCAGTACTTC.

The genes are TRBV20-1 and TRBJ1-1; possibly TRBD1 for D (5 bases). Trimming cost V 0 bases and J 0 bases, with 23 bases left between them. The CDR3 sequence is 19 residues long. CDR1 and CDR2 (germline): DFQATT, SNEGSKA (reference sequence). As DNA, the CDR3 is TGCAGTGCTAGAGATCGGGGCGGGAGTAGGGGACGGATGAACACTGAAGCTTTCTTT. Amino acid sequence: CSARDRGGSRGRMNTEAFF.

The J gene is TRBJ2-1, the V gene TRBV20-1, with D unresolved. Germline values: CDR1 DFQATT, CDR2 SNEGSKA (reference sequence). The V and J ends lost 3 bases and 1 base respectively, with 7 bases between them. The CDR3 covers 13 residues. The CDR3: CSASRSSYNEQFF. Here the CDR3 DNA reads TGCAGTGCTAGTCGCAGTTCCTACAATGAGCAGTTCTTC.

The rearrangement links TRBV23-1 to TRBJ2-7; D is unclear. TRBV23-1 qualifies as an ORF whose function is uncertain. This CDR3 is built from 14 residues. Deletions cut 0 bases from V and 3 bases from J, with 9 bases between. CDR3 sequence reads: CASSQSAILYEQYV. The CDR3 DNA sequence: TGCGCCAGCAGTCAATCGGCGATACTCTACGAGCAGTACGTC.